These 7 T cell receptor beta chains were all obtained from the same sample, sequenced in a study of blood T cell repertoires in COVID-19. Sequenced by immunoSEQ multiplex PCR; TCRdb stores in-frame clones only, minus some. The data contain 250,000 to 300,000 clones, more than 85% of them singletons. Sequenced input: peripheral blood. The receptors were sampled from a woman in her sixties with COVID-19, enrolled during active disease.

The chain links TRBV30 to TRBJ2-5; 7 bases are shared with TRBD2. The CDR3 is 13 amino acids. The V gene end was trimmed by 0 bases and the J gene end by 5 bases; junction bases not matched to a gene: 3. Per germline, CDR1 GTSNPN and CDR2 SVGIG (reference sequence). The CDR3, as DNA: TGTGCCTGGAGTGTAAGAGCGGGGGAGACCCAGTACTTC. Protein product: CAWSVRAGETQYF.

This chain joins TRBV11-2 and TRBJ1-2; perhaps TRBD1 as D (5 bases). The V and J ends lost 0 bases and 5 bases respectively, with 7 bases between them. This CDR3 comprises 13 residues. From germline, CDR1 is SGHAT and CDR2 FQNNGV. The CDR3 reads CASSLDAGYGYTF. Here the CDR3 DNA reads TGTGCCAGCAGCTTAGATGCAGGGTATGGCTACACCTTC.

V usage is TRBV27 and J usage is TRBJ2-5; D is uncertain. This CDR3 is built from 13 residues. From germline, CDR1 is MNHEY and CDR2 SMNVEV (reference sequence). V lost 3 bases, J lost 3 bases, and 8 bases lay in between. This CDR3 is CASSFNGEETQYF. CDR3 nucleotide sequence: TGTGCCAGCAGTTTTAACGGAGAAGAGACCCAGTACTTC.

This clone was counted a single time. The chain employs TRBV24-1 and TRBJ2-1; 7 bases fit TRBD1. The CDR3 has 13 residues. With V trimmed by 4 bases and J by 7 bases, 3 bases remained unmatched. CDR1 KGHDR and CDR2 SFDVKD come from the germline V gene. The CDR3 loop reads CATSDDRVNEQFF. CDR3 DNA: TGTGCCACCAGTGACGACAGGGTGAATGAGCAGTTCTTC.

The CDR3 loop is CATRTGSGNEQFF. CDR3 in DNA: TGTGCCACCCGGACAGGGTCGGGCAATGAGCAGTTCTTC. The J gene is TRBJ2-1, the V gene TRBV6-6; 8 bases agree with TRBD1. The junction had 8 bases not matched to a gene; V was cut back by 10 bases and J by 6 bases. Germline V lookup: CDR1 MNHNY, CDR2 SVGAGI (reference sequence). CDR3 size: 13 residues.

The J gene is TRBJ1-2, the V gene TRBV7-9, with D perhaps TRBD1 (5 bases). Per the germline V gene, CDR1 is SEHNR and CDR2 is FQNEAQ (reference sequence). Trimming took 5 bases from V and 8 from J, leaving 21 bases between them. The CDR3 consists of 15 residues. The CDR3 sequence: CASSRVTGNYGGYTF. CDR3 DNA sequence: TGTGCCAGCAGCCGCGTCACAGGAAACTATGGCGGCTACACCTTC. Full variable domain (missing parts from reference TRBV7-9 and TRBJ1-2): DTGVSQNPRHKITKRGQNVTFRCDPISEHNRLYWYRQTLGQGPEFLTYFQNEAQLEKSRLLSDRFSAERPKGSFSTLEIQRTEQGDSAMYLCASSRVTGNYGGYTFGSGTRLTVV.

The V gene is TRBV9, the J gene TRBJ2-3; D gene unclear. The germline V gene encodes CDR1 SGDLS and CDR2 YYNGEE. The V gene lost 1 base and the J gene lost 2 bases, with 11 bases spanning the gap. CDR3 size: 15 residues. This CDR3 reads CASSVSQAATDTQYF. CDR3 bases: TGTGCCAGCAGCGTAAGCCAGGCCGCCACAGATACGCAGTATTTT.